This T cell receptor (beta chain) emerged from a study of blood T cell repertoires in COVID-19. In the study overall: Acute and convalescent COVID-19 specimens originated in the United States, Italy and Spain. Nucleic acid was either cDNA or gDNA, and it came from T cells, B-cell-depleted T cells, or PBMCs.

TCRdb's table, derived via immunoSEQ multiplex PCR, lists solely in-frame clones and lacks some. The sample contains about 180,000 clones, more than 65% of which appear only once. There are 14 residues in the CDR3. Germline V gene lookup returns CDR1 LNHDA and CDR2 SQIVND (reference sequence). Trimming removed 7 bases from V and 4 bases from J; junction bases left unmatched: 7. This rearrangement joins TRBV19 to TRBJ2-1, with 7 bases lining up with TRBD2. The sequencing sample was made of peripheral blood. The receptor's source is an elderly woman with active or convalescent COVID-19. The CDR3 here is CASNPSGLYNEQFF. The CDR3 DNA is TGTGCCAGTAATCCTAGCGGCCTATACAATGAGCAGTTCTTC.